This T cell receptor (beta chain) was sequenced in a study of blood T cell repertoires in COVID-19. Whole-study context: Specimens from acute and convalescent COVID-19 originated in the United States, Italy and Spain. PBMCs, B-cell-depleted T cells, or T cells were the source of the cDNA or gDNA that made up the material.

The CDR3 sequence is 13 residues long. V was trimmed by 1 base and J by 5 bases, leaving 8 bases between them. Germline CDR1 reads GTSNPN; CDR2 reads SVGIG (reference sequence). This clone was seen a handful of times. In the original analysis: Reference gene primer amplification yielded estimated nucleated cell counts. Profiled with immunoSEQ multiplex PCR; TCRdb holds only in-frame clones, not every one. That table gives V, J and clone size, and the DNA gave D and trimming. The table includes around 150,000 clones, roughly 80% detected once. The rearrangement links TRBV30 to TRBJ2-2, with D uncertain. The TCR comes from a human donor in a cohort sampled during active COVID-19. The sample was peripheral blood. Here the CDR3 reads CAWSDLRTGELFF. Here the CDR3 DNA reads TGTGCCTGGAGTGACCTTCGGACCGGGGAGCTGTTTTTT.